This is a list of T cell receptor beta chains from one sample in a study of blood T cell repertoires in COVID-19. Data came from immunoSEQ multiplex PCR; TCRdb stores just in-frame clones and leaves some out. The table includes 250,000 to 300,000 clones, around 82% detected once. The sequencing input was PBMCs or T cells enriched from blood (not recorded which). The receptors stem from a man in his fifties or sixties who had recovered from COVID-19. The CDR3 runs from the conserved cysteine through the conserved F or W. The D gene is left open where the match is weak. The size entry is marked missing in some rows and otherwise reads once, few, many or a size class.

d_call | j_call | clone_size | v_call | cdr3_nt | cdr3_aa
TRBD2 | TRBJ2-1 | . | TRBV19 | TGTGCCAGTATTTCTCCTAGCGGGGGGCCGGTTGAGCAGTTCTTC | CASISPSGGPVEQFF
TRBD2 | TRBJ2-7 | . | TRBV11-2 | TGTGCCAGCAGCTTCACTAGCGGGGGGGACGAGCAGTACTTC | CASSFTSGGDEQYF
TRBD2 | TRBJ2-5 | . | TRBV3-1/TRBV3-2 | TGTGCCAGCAGCCAAGATTCGACTAGCGATGAAGAGACCCAGTACTTC | CASSQDSTSDEETQYF
. | TRBJ2-3 | . | TRBV7-3 | TGTGCCAGCAGCTTAACTTTGGGGCCCACAGATACGCAGTATTTT | CASSLTLGPTDTQYF
. | TRBJ1-1 | . | TRBV5-6 | TGTGCCAGCAGCTTCCCGGGAGTGAACACTGAAGCTTTCTTT | CASSFPGVNTEAFF
TRBD2 | TRBJ2-7 | . | TRBV5-1 | TGCGCCAGCAGCCCCTTGACTAGCTCGGACGAGCAGTACTTC | CASSPLTSSDEQYF
. | TRBJ1-2 | . | TRBV29-1 | TGCAGCGTTAGCCAGAACGGGTATGGCTACACCTTC | CSVSQNGYGYTF
. | TRBJ1-5 | . | TRBV21-1 | TGTGCCAGCAGCGCCGAGGCCCTGTTAAATAAGCCCCAGCATTTT | CASSAEALLNKPQHF
TRBD2 | TRBJ2-1 | . | TRBV29-1 | TGCAGCGTTGAAAGGAGCGGGAGAGGAAATGAGCAGTTCTTC | CSVERSGRGNEQFF
. | TRBJ2-7 | . | TRBV11-2 | TGTGCCAGCAGCCCTTCCAACGGGAACTCCTACGAGCAGTACTTC | CASSPSNGNSYEQYF
. | TRBJ2-2 | . | TRBV19 | TGTGCCAGTAGTATTTACGGGGTCGACACCGGGGAGCTGTTTTTT | CASSIYGVDTGELFF
. | TRBJ2-2 | . | TRBV11-2 | TGTGCCAGCAGCCCAACCGGGGGCACCGGGGAGCTGTTTTTT | CASSPTGGTGELFF
. | TRBJ2-2 | once | TRBV19 | TGTGCCAGTAGTATTTACGGGGAGCTGTTTTTT | CASSIYGELFF
. | TRBJ1-2 | . | TRBV6-5 | TGTGCCAGCAGTTCATACACTACCGCTAACTATGGCTACACCTTC | CASSSYTTANYGYTF
TRBD1 | TRBJ2-7 | . | TRBV10-1 | TGCGCCAGCAGTGACCCAGGGGGCTACGAGCAGTACTTC | CASSDPGGYEQYF
. | TRBJ1-2 | . | TRBV5-1 | TGCGCCAGCAGTTGGTCAGGGTCTCGCTATGGCTACACCTTC | CASSWSGSRYGYTF
. | TRBJ2-7 | . | TRBV19 | TGTGCCAGTAGTATGAGGCAGGGGGGTCGCTACGAGCAGTACTTC | CASSMRQGGRYEQYF
. | TRBJ1-2 | once | TRBV12-3/TRBV12-4 | TGTGCCAGCAGTTACAACAGCCCTATTGGCTACACCTTC | CASSYNSPIGYTF
TRBD1 | TRBJ1-5 | few | TRBV24-1 | TGTGCCACCAGCCTGGGACAGGGGGCCCTTAGCAATCAGCCCCAGCATTTT | CATSLGQGALSNQPQHF
. | TRBJ1-5 | once | TRBV5-1 | TGCGCCAGCAGCTTGGTGCCAGATCAGCCCCAGCATTTT | CASSLVPDQPQHF
. | TRBJ2-7 | . | TRBV28 | TGTGCCAGCAGTCCCTACTACGAGCAGTACTTC | CASSPYYEQYF
TRBD1 | TRBJ1-2 | . | TRBV30 | TGTGCCTGGAGCGAAACACACAGGGGGGGAGGCTACACCTTC | CAWSETHRGGGYTF
. | TRBJ2-7 | . | TRBV28 | TGTGCCAGCAGTTTTATAGGGGCAGGGAAGTACGAGCAGTACTTC | CASSFIGAGKYEQYF
. | TRBJ2-2 | . | TRBV11-3 | TGTGCCAGCAGCCGTCCCACCGGGGAGCTGTTTTTT | CASSRPTGELFF
TRBD2 | TRBJ2-7 | . | TRBV7-9 | TGTGCCAGCAGCCCAACGACTAGCGGGAGACTTAACGAGCAGTACTTC | CASSPTTSGRLNEQYF
TRBD1 | TRBJ1-1 | . | TRBV27 | TGTGCCAGCAGTCAACCGGGACAGGGAAATGAAGCTTTCTTT | CASSQPGQGNEAFF
. | TRBJ2-3 | . | TRBV7-9 | TGTGCCAGCAGCTTAGCCCATCCTCTACGCCGGCGGATGACAGATACGCAGTATTTT | CASSLAHPLRRRMTDTQYF
TRBD1 | TRBJ2-5 | . | TRBV2 | TGTGCCAGCAGTGAAATGACAGGGACAGAGACCCAGTACTTC | CASSEMTGTETQYF
TRBD2 | TRBJ2-1 | . | TRBV9 | TGTGCCAGCAGCCCGACCGGGACTAGCGGTTACAATGAGCAGTTCTTC | CASSPTGTSGYNEQFF
. | TRBJ2-7 | . | TRBV28 | TGTGCCAGCAGCATAGGAGCCCTCATCGATGATGAGTACGAGCAGTACTTC | CASSIGALIDDEYEQYF
. | TRBJ2-7 | . | TRBV6-5 | TGTGCCAGCAGGCAGACTAGTGCAACCTACGAGCAGTACTTC | CASRQTSATYEQYF
. | TRBJ2-1 | . | TRBV18 | TGTGCCAGCTCACCGCCACAGGGAATACGCAATGAGCAGTTCTTC | CASSPPQGIRNEQFF
. | TRBJ2-7 | . | TRBV18 | TGTGCCAGCTCACCGGTCGGGAGCTACGCCAACTACGAGCAGTACTTC | CASSPVGSYANYEQYF
. | TRBJ1-1 | . | TRBV18 | TGTGCCAGCTCACCCGCCGGTCGGGGGTACACTGAAGCTTTCTTT | CASSPAGRGYTEAFF
. | TRBJ1-2 | . | TRBV6-5 | TGTGCCAGCAGTTACTCGTCAGGGGCCTATGGCTACACCTTC | CASSYSSGAYGYTF
TRBD1 | TRBJ1-3 | . | TRBV7-2 | TGTGCCAGCAGCTCACAGGGGGCGACTGGAAACACCATATATTTT | CASSSQGATGNTIYF
TRBD1 | TRBJ1-5 | . | TRBV7-9 | TGTGCCAGCAGCCTCGAGGACAGGCGGTATAGCAATCAGCCCCAGCATTTT | CASSLEDRRYSNQPQHF
TRBD2 | TRBJ2-3 | . | TRBV4-1 | TGCGCCAGCAGCCAAGTAGCGGGCTCGGGAGATACGCAGTATTTT | CASSQVAGSGDTQYF
TRBD1 | TRBJ2-1 | . | TRBV6-5 | TGTGCCAGCAGTTGGGGGACAGGGGGGAATGAGCAGTTCTTC | CASSWGTGGNEQFF
TRBD1 | TRBJ1-2 | . | TRBV30 | TGTGCCTGGAGTGTACGGGACAGGGTAGGTGGCTACACCTTC | CAWSVRDRVGGYTF
TRBD1 | TRBJ2-7 | . | TRBV5-1 | TGCGCCAGCAGCTTGCCCGGGACAGGGGACTACGAGCAGTACTTC | CASSLPGTGDYEQYF
TRBD2 | TRBJ2-7 | . | TRBV6-2/TRBV6-3 | TGTGCCAGCAGTTATAGGGCGGGAGCTAACGAGCAGTACTTC | CASSYRAGANEQYF
. | TRBJ1-2 | . | TRBV7-9 | TGTGCCAGCAGCTTAGGGGGGCTACGTTGGAACTATGGCTACACCTTC | CASSLGGLRWNYGYTF
TRBD1 | TRBJ2-1 | . | TRBV30 | TGTGCCTGGAGCCATGGGACAGGGGCGGGGAATGAGCAGTTCTTC | CAWSHGTGAGNEQFF
. | TRBJ1-2 | . | TRBV19 | TGTGCCAGTAGTATAGTTGGCCTTAACTATGGCTACACCTTC | CASSIVGLNYGYTF
. | TRBJ2-7 | . | TRBV16 | TGTGCCAGCAGCCAAAGCGTCGAGCAGTACTTC | CASSQSVEQYF
TRBD2 | TRBJ2-1 | . | TRBV5-4 | TGTGCCAGCAGCTTGGGGGCTAGCGGGAGTGCTCCGGCTCGGTTCTTC | CASSLGASGSAPARFF
TRBD1 | TRBJ2-7 | . | TRBV7-2 | TGTGCCAGCAGCCGGGACAGGGGCACCTACGAGCAGTACTTC | CASSRDRGTYEQYF
. | TRBJ1-2 | . | TRBV6-1 | TGTGCCAGCGGGAGGGGAAGCTATGGCTACACCTTC | CASGRGSYGYTF
. | TRBJ1-5 | . | TRBV7-2 | TGTGCCAGCAGCTTTATTCTCAGTCAGCCCCAGCATTTT | CASSFILSQPQHF
. | TRBJ1-6 | . | TRBV4-2 | TGTGCCAGCAGCCAAGATCTGGTAGTGAATTCACCCCTCCACTTT | CASSQDLVVNSPLHF
TRBD1 | TRBJ1-5 | . | TRBV10-3 | TGTGCCATCAGTGAAGTAGACAGGGGATTCGGTCAGCCCCAGCATTTT | CAISEVDRGFGQPQHF